The T cell receptor beta chain described here comes from a study of T cells in Graves' hyperthyroidism and ophthalmopathy. Findings and limits, study-wide: Model-based prediction identified ophthalmopathy a median around 6.7 months prior to its onset.

From germline, CDR1 is SGHRS and CDR2 YFSETQ. Trimming took off 4 bases at V and 1 base at J, with 17 bases between the two ends. The CDR3 spans 16 residues. This clonotype was counted only a few times. Its antigen is as yet unknown. Amplification yielded TCR beta CDR3 regions, with RNA transcripts as the source. During a first-round RT-PCR of the TCR CDR3, the HTBI primer set was used. TCRdb ran MiXCR on the multiplex PCR reads and lists one entry per CDR3 protein. The table lists under 450,000 distinct CDR3 sequences, about 15% of them singletons. The chain couples TRBV5-1 to TRBJ1-2; D gene uncertain. The specimen sequenced was blood. The TCR comes from a woman aged 18 to 35 with Graves' hyperthyroidism. As DNA, the CDR3 is TGCGCCAGCAGCCCTCACCTGGTGTACCGTAACTATGGCTACACCTTC. The encoded protein is CASSPHLVYRNYGYTF.